Listed below are T cell receptor beta chains from one sample, sequenced in a study of shared clonotypes between healthy human individuals. Data came from immunoSEQ multiplex PCR; TCRdb stores just in-frame clones and leaves some out. The sample includes hundreds of thousands of clones, approximately 73% seen only once; the top ten take around 1.8%. Source material: memory CD4+ T cells sorted from blood. These receptors all stem from a woman aged 30 to 39 in good health. CDR3s include the opening cysteine and the closing phenylalanine or tryptophan. D genes are given only for firm matches. Size tells how often a clone was seen (once, few, many) or the class of an expanded clone, and some rows leave it out.

j_gene: TRBJ2-3
abundance: NA
v_gene: TRBV19
d_gene: NA
CDR3aa: CASSQKRDTQYF
CDR3nt: TGTGCCAGTAGTCAAAAGAGGGATACGCAGTATTTT

j_gene: TRBJ2-5
abundance: NA
v_gene: TRBV7-9
d_gene: NA
CDR3aa: CASSLRWRREKETQYF
CDR3nt: TGTGCCAGCAGCTTAAGGTGGCGACGGGAAAAAGAGACCCAGTACTTC

j_gene: TRBJ2-5
abundance: NA
v_gene: TRBV13
d_gene: TRBD1
CDR3aa: CASSKGQGETQYF
CDR3nt: TGTGCCAGCAGCAAGGGACAGGGAGAGACCCAGTACTTC

j_gene: TRBJ1-2
abundance: NA
v_gene: TRBV27
d_gene: NA
CDR3aa: CASRGGDSRYYYGYTF
CDR3nt: TGTGCCAGCAGGGGGGGGGATTCCAGGTATTACTATGGCTACACCTTC

j_gene: TRBJ2-6
abundance: NA
v_gene: TRBV5-6
d_gene: NA
CDR3aa: CASSLAGRGGSGANVLTF
CDR3nt: TGTGCCAGCAGCTTGGCGGGCAGGGGCGGCTCTGGGGCCAACGTCCTGACTTTC

j_gene: TRBJ2-2
abundance: few
v_gene: TRBV10-1
d_gene: NA
CDR3aa: CASREGTGELFF
CDR3nt: TGCGCCAGCAGGGAGGGCACCGGGGAGCTGTTTTTT

j_gene: TRBJ1-1
abundance: few
v_gene: TRBV2
d_gene: NA
CDR3aa: CASSDREAFF
CDR3nt: TGTGCCAGCAGTGACAGGGAAGCTTTCTTT

j_gene: TRBJ1-1
abundance: NA
v_gene: TRBV11-2
d_gene: NA
CDR3aa: CASSLDGGNTEAFF
CDR3nt: TGTGCCAGCAGCTTAGATGGCGGAAACACTGAAGCTTTCTTT

j_gene: TRBJ2-1
abundance: NA
v_gene: TRBV19
d_gene: NA
CDR3aa: CASSMQILNEQFF
CDR3nt: TGTGCCAGTAGTATGCAAATCCTCAATGAGCAGTTCTTC

j_gene: TRBJ2-7
abundance: once
v_gene: TRBV6-5
d_gene: NA
CDR3aa: CASSRDGYEQYF
CDR3nt: TGTGCCAGCAGTCGGGACGGCTACGAGCAGTACTTC

j_gene: TRBJ2-1
abundance: NA
v_gene: TRBV11-2
d_gene: NA
CDR3aa: CASSPQGAGDYNEQFF
CDR3nt: TGTGCCAGCAGCCCGCAGGGCGCGGGTGACTACAATGAGCAGTTCTTC

j_gene: TRBJ1-2
abundance: NA
v_gene: TRBV7-9
d_gene: NA
CDR3aa: CASSHDYLSGNYGYTF
CDR3nt: TGTGCCAGCAGCCACGATTACCTGTCTGGAAACTATGGCTACACCTTC

j_gene: TRBJ2-7
abundance: few
v_gene: TRBV28
d_gene: NA
CDR3aa: CASTSRGVGPYEQYF
CDR3nt: TGTGCCAGCACCAGCCGAGGGGTGGGCCCCTACGAGCAGTACTTC